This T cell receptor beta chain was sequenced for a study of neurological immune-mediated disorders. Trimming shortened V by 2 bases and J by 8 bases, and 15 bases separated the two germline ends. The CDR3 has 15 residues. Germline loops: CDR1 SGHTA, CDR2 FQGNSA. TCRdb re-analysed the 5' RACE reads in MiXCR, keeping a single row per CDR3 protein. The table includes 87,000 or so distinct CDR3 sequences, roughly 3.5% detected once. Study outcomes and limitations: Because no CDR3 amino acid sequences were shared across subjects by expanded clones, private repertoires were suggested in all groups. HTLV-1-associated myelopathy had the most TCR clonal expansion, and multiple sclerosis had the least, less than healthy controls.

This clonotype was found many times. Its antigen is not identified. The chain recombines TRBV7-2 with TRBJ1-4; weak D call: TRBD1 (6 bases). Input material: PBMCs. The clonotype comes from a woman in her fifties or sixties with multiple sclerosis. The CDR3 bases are TGTGCCAGCAGCTTACTATTGGGGGCTAGCGAAAAACTGTTTTTT. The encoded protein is CASSLLLGASEKLFF.